The 26 T cell receptor beta chains below come from one sample, sequenced in a study of low-dose radiotherapy and immunotherapy resistance in tumors. Time point denoted: before trial treatment. TRAV- and TRBV-specific primers primed first-strand cDNA, covering alpha and beta chains. TCRs were amplified for 15 to 20 PCR cycles with a constant-region primer and V-primer adapter. TCRdb reprocessed the reads via MiXCR and lists one record per CDR3 protein. The sample yields around 69,000 distinct CDR3 sequences, about a third seen once. The source was PBMCs, collected before treatment. The source is a female donor with ovarian cancer.

This clonotype appeared many times. The chain links TRBV2 to TRBJ1-6, with 9 positions matching TRBD1. V was pared by 6 bases and J by 9 bases, with 9 bases of the junction left unmatched. This CDR3 is built from 15 residues. CDR1 and CDR2 (germline): SNHLY, FYNNEI. The CDR3 loop is CASREPGTGSSPLHF. Here the CDR3 DNA reads TGTGCCAGCAGGGAACCCGGGACAGGGAGTTCACCCCTCCACTTT.

This clonotype was observed at least ten times. The chain has TRBV5-1 and TRBJ1-1, with TRBD1 matching over 12 bases. The CDR3 is made up of 16 amino acids. The trim removed 4 bases at V and 1 base at J, leaving 5 bases unmatched. Germline CDR1 SGHRS, CDR2 YFSETQ. This CDR3 reads CASSTGTGGWNTEAFF. CDR3 in DNA: TGCGCCAGCAGCACCGGGACAGGGGGCTGGAACACTGAAGCTTTCTTT.

The chain combines TRBV28 with TRBJ2-3, with TRBD1 identical over 8 bases. Germline CDR1 and CDR2: MDHEN and SYDVKM. The CDR3 sequence is 15 residues long. Trimming at V came to 5 bases and at J to 0 bases, leaving 4 bases not matched to a gene. This chain's CDR3 is CASSAAGGSTDTQYF. CDR3 DNA: TGTGCCAGCAGTGCCGCAGGGGGCAGCACAGATACGCAGTATTTT. Looking up the rest from reference TRBV28 and TRBJ2-3 gives the full variable domain: DVKVTQSSRYLVKRTGEKVFLECVQDMDHENMFWYRQDPGLGLRLIYFSYDVKMKEKGDIPEGYSVSREKKERFSLILESASTNQTSMYLCASSAAGGSTDTQYFGPGTRLTVL.

This clonotype is termed medium-sized. This chain connects TRBV6-2 or TRBV6-3 to TRBJ2-1; the match to TRBD2 covers 10 bases. Germline CDR1 and CDR2: MNHEY and SVGEGT. CDR3 size: 13 residues. Losses at the gene ends were 10 bases for V and 4 bases for J; bases not matched to a gene: 4. CDR3 sequence reads: CATGLAAYNEQFF. The DNA of the CDR3 is TGTGCCACTGGACTAGCGGCATACAATGAGCAGTTCTTC.

The chain links TRBV6-1 to TRBJ2-7; weak D call: TRBD1 (6 bases). Trimming removed 5 bases from V and 2 bases from J, with 10 bases in between. CDR3 length: 13 residues. In germline, CDR1 is MNHNS, CDR2 SASEGT. The CDR3, as DNA: TGTGCCAGCAGTAGACAGGTCACCTACGAGCAGTACTTC. Its translation is CASSRQVTYEQYF.

The table lists this clonotype with many counts. The genes are TRBV6-2 or TRBV6-3 and TRBJ2-1; a possible D gene is TRBD2 (6 bases). There are 17 residues in the CDR3. V was cut by 2 bases and J by 1 base, with 15 bases left in between. Germline V gene lookup returns CDR1 MNHEY and CDR2 SVGEGT. CDR3 sequence (DNA): TGTGCCAGCAGTTACGCCCGCGGGATGACGTCCTACAATGAGCAGTTCTTC. It yields the protein CASSYARGMTSYNEQFF.

The sample holds one count of this clonotype. This chain's CDR3 is CAISATSPQSSYNEQFF. The CDR3 DNA reads as TGTGCCATCAGTGCGACTAGCCCCCAGAGCTCCTACAATGAGCAGTTCTTC. The rearrangement uses TRBV10-3 and TRBJ2-1, with TRBD2 matching over 7 bases. The CDR3 length is 17 residues. The germline CDR1 and CDR2 sequences are ENHRY and SYGVKD. With 4 bases clipped from V and 0 bases from J, the junction kept 9 bases outside the gene matches.

This clonotype has ten or more counts. The rearrangement uses TRBV6-2 or TRBV6-3 and TRBJ2-5; 8 nucleotides match TRBD2. The germline gives CDR1 MNHEY, CDR2 SVGEGT. The V gene end was trimmed by 6 bases and the J gene end by 6 bases; junction bases not matched to a gene: 9. The CDR3 spans 14 residues. CDR3 nucleotides: TGTGCCAGCAGCCTTAGCGGGACGGGGAAGACCCAGTACTTC. Translated, it gives CASSLSGTGKTQYF.

The sample holds many counts of this clonotype. This chain links TRBV7-2 with TRBJ1-2; the D is unclear. The germline V gene has CDR1 SGHTA and CDR2 FQGNSA. Trimming removed 1 base from V and 8 bases from J, with 11 bases in between. The CDR3 totals 13 residues. The CDR3 here is CASSLGGLQGYTF. DNA of the CDR3: TGTGCCAGCAGCTTAGGGGGATTACAAGGCTACACCTTC.

The table lists this clonotype with many counts. The CDR3 sequence is CATRSRDGAKNIQYF. CDR3 in DNA: TGTGCCACACGCTCTAGAGACGGAGCCAAAAACATTCAGTACTTC. This sequence joins TRBV15 and TRBJ2-4; D is ambiguous. Trimming cost V 9 bases and J 0 bases, with 15 bases left between them. The germline CDR1 and CDR2 sequences are LNHNV and YYDKDF (reference sequence). The CDR3 is 15 amino acids.

This clonotype has at least ten counts. The genes are TRBV21-1 and TRBJ2-5. TRBV21-1 is a recognized pseudogene. The CDR3 runs to 14 residues. As DNA, the CDR3 is TGTGCCAGCAGCAAAGAACAAGGAAAAGAGACCCAGTACTTC. Translating gives CASSKEQGKETQYF.

CDR3 bases: TGCAGCGTCTCGTCACTATGGAATACGCAGTATTTT. Translation: CSVSSLWNTQYF. The chain combines TRBV29-1 with TRBJ2-3; no clear D. V gave up 6 bases and J gave up 7 bases, with 14 bases separating them. The CDR3 is 12 amino acids. The V gene's germline CDR1 is SQVTM and CDR2 ANQGSEA.

The sample holds many counts of this clonotype. The rearrangement joins TRBV29-1 to TRBJ2-5; possible D gene TRBD2, 6 bases. The germline CDR1 and CDR2 sequences are SQVTM and ANQGSEA. The CDR3 contains 13 residues. The ends were cut back, 6 bases at V and 4 bases at J, with 15 bases in the middle. This chain's CDR3 is CSVPGAAGETQYF. The CDR3 nucleotides read TGCAGCGTGCCGGGAGCCGCGGGAGAGACCCAGTACTTC.

The DNA for the CDR3 is TGTGCCAGCAGTTACAGCGGAAGCAATCAGCCCCAGCATTTT. This sequence encodes CASSYSGSNQPQHF. This rearrangement joins TRBV28 to TRBJ1-5; D unresolved. The CDR3 consists of 14 residues. Trimming took off 4 bases at V and 1 base at J, with 8 bases between the two ends. CDR1 and CDR2 from the germline V gene are MDHEN and SYDVKM.

This clonotype was found many times. The chain joins TRBV29-1 to TRBJ1-5, with D maybe TRBD1 (5 bases). Germline lookup yields CDR1 SQVTM and CDR2 ANQGSEA. Trimming took 0 bases from V and 15 from J, leaving 18 bases between them. The length of the CDR3 is 13 residues. The CDR3 here is CSVEDGRGLRRHF. The CDR3 DNA is TGCAGCGTTGAAGACGGACGGGGACTACGGCGGCATTTT.

This clonotype has ten or more counts. J is TRBJ2-2 and V is TRBV28; no reliable D call. V was clipped by 7 bases and J by 6 bases, with 9 bases between them. The germline CDR1 and CDR2 sequences are MDHEN and SYDVKM. The CDR3 runs to 12 residues. Here the CDR3 reads CASTSGPGELFF. In DNA, the CDR3 is TGTGCCAGCACTTCCGGGCCCGGGGAGCTGTTTTTT.

Concerning this clonotype: A far larger clone is a single base away, which makes a read error likely. J is TRBJ1-1 and V is TRBV26. TRBV26 is a pseudogene locus. The CDR3 is 12 amino acids. CDR3 residues: CASSYTGSGAFF. In nucleotides, the CDR3 is TGTGCCAGCAGTTACACAGGCAGCGGGGCTTTCTTT.

This clonotype was detected only once. The chain has TRBV28 and TRBJ1-1; 8 nucleotides match TRBD1. With 5 bases clipped from V and 4 bases from J, the junction kept 12 bases outside the gene matches. The CDR3 consists of 16 residues. Germline loops: CDR1 MDHEN, CDR2 SYDVKM. Written as DNA, the CDR3 is TGTGCCAGCAGTCCTACAGGGGGGTCTAAACGCACTGAAGCTTTCTTT. This sequence encodes CASSPTGGSKRTEAFF.

Ten or more counts support this clonotype. The rearrangement links TRBV5-1 to TRBJ2-2; 7 bases align to TRBD2. Germline values: CDR1 SGHRS, CDR2 YFSETQ. The V and J ends lost 1 base and 2 bases, in that order; junction bases with no gene match: 5. There are 16 residues in the CDR3. In nucleotides, the CDR3 is TGCGCCAGCAGCTTGATGGGAGGGGCCAACACCGGGGAGCTGTTTTTT. Protein: CASSLMGGANTGELFF.

V gene TRBV5-1 combines with J gene TRBJ1-1, with D possibly TRBD1 on 5 matching bases. V was clipped by 2 bases and J by 3 bases, with 11 bases between them. Germline values: CDR1 SGHRS, CDR2 YFSETQ. The CDR3 loop spans 14 amino acids. The CDR3 spells CASSLSGGDTEAFF. CDR3 in DNA: TGCGCCAGCAGCTTATCGGGAGGGGACACTGAAGCTTTCTTT.

This clonotype was seen only a few times. A read error may account for a junction end that differs from germline. The V call is TRBV7-6, the J call TRBJ2-5; 7 positions match TRBD2. CDR1 and CDR2 (germline): SGHVS, FNYEAQ. The CDR3 totals 15 residues. In DNA, the CDR3 is TGTGCTAGCAGCTTAGATGGGGGGGAGTCAGAGACCCAGTACTTC. Protein product: CASSLDGGESETQYF.

This clonotype has at least ten counts. The chain links TRBV14 to TRBJ1-5; D gene unclear. Per the germline V gene, CDR1 is SGHDN and CDR2 is FVKESK. V was cut by 0 bases and J by 5 bases, with 5 bases left in between. The CDR3 has 13 amino acids. The CDR3 DNA is TGTGCCAGCAGCCAAGACCTTTATCAGCCCCAGCATTTT. It codes for CASSQDLYQPQHF.

This clonotype has ten or more counts. The J gene is TRBJ2-2, the V gene TRBV15, with D perhaps matching TRBD1 or TRBD2 (5 bases each). Trimming shortened V by 4 bases and J by 9 bases, and 18 bases separated the two germline ends. Germline CDR1 LNHNV, CDR2 YYDKDF (reference sequence). The CDR3 consists of 15 residues. The CDR3 DNA reads as TGTGCCACCAGCACAGGGACGTGGGTTTCCAGGGAGCTGTTTTTT. This codes for CATSTGTWVSRELFF.

This clonotype has at least ten counts. This chain connects TRBV19 to TRBJ1-5; no definite D call. V lost 10 bases and J 6 bases, leaving 28 bases between the germline ends. Germline lookup yields CDR1 LNHDA and CDR2 SQIVND (reference sequence). There are 17 residues in the CDR3. In nucleotides, the CDR3 is TGTGCCACTCAAATACGATTCGGGAACAGAAAGTCTCAGCCCCAGCATTTT. This translates into CATQIRFGNRKSQPQHF. The complete variable domain, with remaining parts taken from reference TRBV19 and TRBJ1-5, reads DGGITQSPKYLFRKEGQNVTLSCEQNLNHDAMYWYRQDPGQGLRLIYYSQIVNDFQKGDIAEGYSVSREKKESFPLTVTSAQKNPTAFYLCATQIRFGNRKSQPQHFGDGTRLSIL.

This chain connects TRBV7-9 to TRBJ2-1, with 11 bases aligning to TRBD1. This CDR3 spans 16 amino acids. V shed 0 bases and J 6 bases; nucleotides not matched to a gene: 4. Germline-derived CDR1 and CDR2 are SEHNR and FQNEAQ (reference sequence). The CDR3 spells CASSLAGQGAGNEQFF. CDR3 nucleotide sequence: TGTGCCAGCAGCTTAGCAGGACAGGGGGCCGGCAATGAGCAGTTCTTC. Looking up the rest from reference TRBV7-9 and TRBJ2-1 gives the full variable domain: DTGVSQNPRHKITKRGQNVTFRCDPISEHNRLYWYRQTLGQGPEFLTYFQNEAQLEKSRLLSDRFSAERPKGSFSTLEIQRTEQGDSAMYLCASSLAGQGAGNEQFFGPGTRLTVL.

This chain connects TRBV6-5 to TRBJ1-2; D gene ambiguous. This CDR3 is built from 11 residues. The germline V gene has CDR1 MNHEY and CDR2 SVGAGI. Trimming took off 4 bases at V and 4 bases at J, with 4 bases between the two ends. The CDR3 sequence: CASSSRYGYTF. The CDR3 DNA sequence: TGTGCCAGCAGTTCCCGCTATGGCTACACCTTC.